This T cell receptor (beta chain) was observed in a study of type 1 regulatory T cells. As for the study in general: This in vitro CD4 product, T-allo10, is enriched for Tr1 cells and alloantigen-specific.

In the case of this clonotype: Antigen specificity is unknown.

Graft donor-derived T-allo10 cells were described as host-alloantigen-specific, anergic, and alloantigen-specifically suppressive. The CDR3 extends over 16 amino acids. The trim removed 5 bases at V and 12 bases at J, leaving 13 bases unmatched. TCRdb reprocessed the reads via MiXCR and lists one record per CDR3 protein. The sample contains around 69,000 distinct CDR3 sequences, 63% of which appear only once. The receptor's source is a human donor in good health. Sequenced sample: cultured T cells, either the whole culture or a sorted T cell fraction (not recorded which). This sample's subset: Tr1-enriched cell product generated in vitro against host alloantigens. This rearrangement joins TRBV12-3 or TRBV12-4 to TRBJ1-4; 12 bases align to TRBD1. The CDR3 DNA sequence: TGTGCCAGCAGTCTCGGTAATCCGGGACAGGGGGCGGAACTGTTTTTT. The encoded protein is CASSLGNPGQGAELFF.